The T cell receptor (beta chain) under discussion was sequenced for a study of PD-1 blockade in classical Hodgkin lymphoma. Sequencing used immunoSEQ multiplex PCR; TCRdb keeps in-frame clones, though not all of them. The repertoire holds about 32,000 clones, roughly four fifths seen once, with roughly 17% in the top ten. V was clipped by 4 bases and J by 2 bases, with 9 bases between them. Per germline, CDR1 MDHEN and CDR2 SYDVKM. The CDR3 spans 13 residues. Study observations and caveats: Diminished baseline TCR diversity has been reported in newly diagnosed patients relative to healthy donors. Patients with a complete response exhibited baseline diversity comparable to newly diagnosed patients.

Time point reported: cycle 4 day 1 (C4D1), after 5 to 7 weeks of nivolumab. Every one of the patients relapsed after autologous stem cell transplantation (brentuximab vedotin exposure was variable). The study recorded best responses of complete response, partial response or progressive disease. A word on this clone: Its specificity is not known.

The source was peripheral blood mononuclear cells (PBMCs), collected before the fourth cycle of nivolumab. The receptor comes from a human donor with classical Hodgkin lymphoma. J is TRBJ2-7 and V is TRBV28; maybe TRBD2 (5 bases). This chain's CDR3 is CASSWVGAYEQYF. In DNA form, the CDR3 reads TGTGCCAGCAGTTGGGTGGGAGCCTACGAGCAGTACTTC.